This record looks at one TCR beta chain sequence and its context. It lacks a known antigen. The record has no base qualities; no much larger clone is one base away. This entry belongs to a study of blood T cell repertoires in COVID-19 (dated by TCRdb to the early 2020s). Looking at the study overall: Samples covering the acute and convalescent phases of COVID-19 were provided by collaborators in the United States, Italy and Spain. The prospective study material was composed of cDNA or gDNA derived from T cells, B-cell-depleted T cells, or PBMCs. Deeply sampled blood TCRbeta repertoires from subjects exposed to, actively infected with, or recovered from COVID-19 were included in the dataset. The repertoires were made available in a free public database intended to serve as a resource for research on the immune response to SARS-CoV-2. Samples came from the ongoing ImmuneRACE study (first 160 participants) plus 1,254 subjects from 6 global collaborators. A de-identified subject ID, COVID-19 status, age in years and sex were almost always included in the sample metadata. Where HLA class I and class II types were available, the types were taken from metadata supplied by the sample provider, not from assay-based typing. The paper's findings and limits, for the study overall: The quantity of clinical and demographic metadata differed by source and by participant and was supplied without curation.

CDR1 MDHEN and CDR2 SYDVKM were looked up in the germline V gene. The CDR3 holds 16 amino acids from the cysteine to the phenylalanine. Only the CDR3 portion is preserved as DNA: 48 bases, with reading frame beginning at the first base. V is trimmed back by 7 bases and J by 2 bases, and the junction contains 6 bases that no gene match accounts for. The immunoSEQ Assay, a bias-controlled multiplex PCR, was used to amplify TCRbeta CDR3 regions from genomic DNA. Under the source paper's analysis protocol: Nucleated cell counts per sample were estimated from amplification of reference gene primers within the assay. Sequence reads were collapsed and filtered to measure the absolute abundance of every unique TCRbeta CDR3 rearrangement. For each sample, productive Simpson clonality was calculated as the square root of Simpson's diversity index over productive rearrangements. The table comes from immuneACCESS by way of TCRdb, which keeps in-frame sequences with V and J called. Part of the clones is missing from these tables; in studies checked, under half for an unresolved V gene and the rest for unknown reasons. V, J and clone size derive from that table, while D and trimming were established from the DNA sequence. The sample has almost 250,000 clones on record, 86% of them singletons. The leading ten clones occupy around 1.5% of the sample.

A second Seattle source provided samples from volunteer blood donors who had recovered from COVID-19. The collaborating institutions used their own protocols to collect whole blood in K2EDTA tubes. For TCRbeta analysis, collaborator samples were shipped as frozen whole blood, as isolated PBMCs, or as DNA extracted from either sample type. Sequenced input: peripheral blood. The sequence derives from a woman aged 55 to 70 who had recovered from COVID-19. This chain is built from TRBV28 and TRBJ2-3; a stretch of 13 junction bases matches TRBD2. At the DNA level, the sequence is TGTGCCAGCAACCTACTAGCGGGGGGGCCCACAGATACGCAGTATTTT. Its protein is CASNLLAGGPTDTQYF.